Listed below are T cell receptor beta chains from one sample, sequenced in a study of cytomegalovirus exposure and HLA in healthy donors. The assay was immunoSEQ multiplex PCR, and TCRdb's table has in-frame clones only and misses some. The data show 170,000 or so clones, 80% to 85% seen once. The sample taken for sequencing was PBMCs. The source is a woman in her late teens or twenties in good health and CMV-seropositive. CDR3s include the opening cysteine and the closing phenylalanine or tryptophan. A D gene is named only where the DNA matches it firmly. Some rows have no size entry. The others give once, few or many, or a class for an expanded clone.

V: TRBV6-4; J: TRBJ2-1; D: TRBD2; size: many; DNA: TGTGCCAGCAGTGCGACTAGCGACAATGAGCAGTTCTTC; CDR3: CASSATSDNEQFF
V: TRBV19; J: TRBJ2-5; D: TRBD1; size: .; DNA: TGTGCCAGTAGTATTGGGACAGGATTCCAAGAGACCCAGTACTTC; CDR3: CASSIGTGFQETQYF
V: TRBV2; J: TRBJ2-3; D: .; size: .; DNA: TGTGCCAGCAGTGGCGAGTTCACAGATACGCAGTATTTT; CDR3: CASSGEFTDTQYF
V: TRBV7-6; J: TRBJ2-7; D: .; size: .; DNA: TGTGCCAGCAGCTTAGACTCAGGTCCCGAGCAGTACTTC; CDR3: CASSLDSGPEQYF
V: TRBV11-3; J: TRBJ2-3; D: .; size: .; DNA: TGTGCCAGCAGCTTAGCCCCACCCGCGGGGACAGATACGCAGTATTTT; CDR3: CASSLAPPAGTDTQYF
V: TRBV5-1; J: TRBJ1-3; D: TRBD1; size: few; DNA: TGCGCCAGCAGCCGGGGGACAGGGACTGGAAACACCATATATTTT; CDR3: CASSRGTGTGNTIYF
V: TRBV5-8; J: TRBJ1-2; D: .; size: once; DNA: TGTGCCAGCAGACCGGACACTGATGGCTACACCTTC; CDR3: CASRPDTDGYTF
V: TRBV5-1; J: TRBJ2-4; D: .; size: few; DNA: TGCGCCAGCAGCTTGGCCAGGGCGAGAATTCAGTACTTC; CDR3: CASSLARARIQYF
V: TRBV9; J: TRBJ1-5; D: .; size: once; DNA: TGTGCCAGCAGCGTAGCCGGAGGGCAGCCCCAGCATTTT; CDR3: CASSVAGGQPQHF
V: TRBV9; J: TRBJ2-5; D: TRBD1; size: .; DNA: TGTGCCAGCAGCGTCACAGGGGGCGTCGAGACCCAGTACTTC; CDR3: CASSVTGGVETQYF
V: TRBV19; J: TRBJ1-2; D: TRBD1; size: .; DNA: TGTGCCAGTAGTATCACAGGGGGAAGCTACTATGGCTACACCTTC; CDR3: CASSITGGSYYGYTF
V: TRBV15; J: TRBJ2-3; D: TRBD2; size: .; DNA: TGTGCCACCAGCGGTAGGACTAGCGGGGGGGAAGATACGCAGTATTTT; CDR3: CATSGRTSGGEDTQYF
V: TRBV11-2; J: TRBJ2-2; D: .; size: .; DNA: TGTGCCAGCAGGGACAGACACACCGGGGAGCTGTTTTTT; CDR3: CASRDRHTGELFF
V: TRBV5-6; J: TRBJ1-3; D: .; size: .; DNA: TGTGCCAGCAGCCGACCAGGGGCTAGCTCTGGAAACACCATATATTTT; CDR3: CASSRPGASSGNTIYF
V: TRBV28; J: TRBJ2-7; D: .; size: .; DNA: TGTGCCAGCAGTTTATCTACAGGGTACGAGCAGTACTTC; CDR3: CASSLSTGYEQYF
V: TRBV5-8; J: TRBJ2-3; D: TRBD1; size: .; DNA: TGTGCCAGCAGCCCGGGACAGGGATGGACAGATACGCAGTATTTT; CDR3: CASSPGQGWTDTQYF
V: TRBV23-1; J: TRBJ2-2; D: .; size: .; DNA: TGCGCCAGCAGTCACCCCGCCATCCTGAGGGACACCGGGGAGCTGTTTTTT; CDR3: CASSHPAILRDTGELFF
V: TRBV4-1; J: TRBJ1-1; D: .; size: .; DNA: TGCGCCAGCAGCCAAGATCTTGTGGGGGGCACTGAAGCTTTCTTT; CDR3: CASSQDLVGGTEAFF
V: TRBV2; J: TRBJ1-2; D: .; size: few; DNA: TGTGCCAGCAGGGGACACCTCTTAAACTATGGCTACACCTTC; CDR3: CASRGHLLNYGYTF
V: TRBV9; J: TRBJ2-1; D: .; size: .; DNA: TGTGCCAGCAGCGTCCGCGGGTCTCGGAATGAGCAGTTCTTC; CDR3: CASSVRGSRNEQFF
V: TRBV5-5; J: TRBJ1-6; D: .; size: .; DNA: TGTGCCAGCAGCTTGGGGGCACAACCCTATAATTCACCCCTCCACTTT; CDR3: CASSLGAQPYNSPLHF
V: TRBV2; J: TRBJ1-1; D: .; size: .; DNA: TGTGCCAGCACCGAGACAGCGACTCGTCCTGAAGCTTTCTTT; CDR3: CASTETATRPEAFF
V: TRBV28; J: TRBJ1-2; D: TRBD1; size: .; DNA: TGTGCCAGCAGTCGGACAGGTTTCAGGGGTGGCTACACCTTC; CDR3: CASSRTGFRGGYTF
V: TRBV5-8; J: TRBJ1-6; D: .; size: .; DNA: TGTGCCAGCAGCTGGCTGGCAGGGAATTCACCCCTCCACTTT; CDR3: CASSWLAGNSPLHF
V: TRBV18; J: TRBJ2-7; D: TRBD1; size: .; DNA: TGTGCCAGCTCACCGAGGGGAACAGGGGACGAGCAGTACTTC; CDR3: CASSPRGTGDEQYF
V: TRBV29-1; J: TRBJ1-4; D: TRBD1; size: .; DNA: TGCAGCGCCACCGGGACAGGGGGTCAAACTAATGAAAAACTGTTTTTT; CDR3: CSATGTGGQTNEKLFF
V: TRBV7-9; J: TRBJ1-5; D: .; size: .; DNA: TGTGCCAGCAGCTTAGAAAGGGGGCCCCAGCATTTT; CDR3: CASSLERGPQHF
V: TRBV2; J: TRBJ1-2; D: .; size: .; DNA: TGTGCCAGCAGAGAGACAGATAAGGGAATTACCTTC; CDR3: CASRETDKGITF
V: TRBV5-1; J: TRBJ2-5; D: .; size: .; DNA: TGCGCCAGCGGCCCGACAGGCGACCAAGAGACCCAGTACTTC; CDR3: CASGPTGDQETQYF
V: TRBV4-2; J: TRBJ2-5; D: TRBD2; size: .; DNA: TGTGCCAGCAGCCAGGGGGAGGGAGGGGCTCCAGAGACCCAGTACTTC; CDR3: CASSQGEGGAPETQYF
V: TRBV2; J: TRBJ2-1; D: TRBD1; size: .; DNA: TGTGCCAGCAGTGACCTGGGACAGGGTAACGATGAGCAGTTCTTC; CDR3: CASSDLGQGNDEQFF
V: TRBV2; J: TRBJ2-1; D: TRBD1; size: once; DNA: TGTGCCAGCAGCCCCGGGACAGGGGGCTCAAATGAGCAGTTCTTC; CDR3: CASSPGTGGSNEQFF
V: TRBV9; J: TRBJ2-7; D: .; size: .; DNA: TGTGCCAGCAGCTCCCAACTGGGCGGGGGCCTCTACGAGCAGTACTTC; CDR3: CASSSQLGGGLYEQYF
V: TRBV2; J: TRBJ2-7; D: TRBD1; size: .; DNA: TGTGCCAGCAGTGAAGCAGGGGGACAGGGCTACGAGCAGTACTTC; CDR3: CASSEAGGQGYEQYF
V: TRBV9; J: TRBJ1-6; D: .; size: .; DNA: TGTGCCAGCAGTTACCGAGGGGGTGGGGATTCACCCCTCCACTTT; CDR3: CASSYRGGGDSPLHF
V: TRBV11-2; J: TRBJ2-1; D: .; size: .; DNA: TGTGCCAGCAGGGTGGGGGCCCCCAATGAGCAGTTCTTC; CDR3: CASRVGAPNEQFF
V: TRBV25-1; J: TRBJ1-2; D: .; size: .; DNA: TGTGCCAGCAGTGAAAGGTACAGGGACCATGGCTACACCTTC; CDR3: CASSERYRDHGYTF
V: TRBV7-9; J: TRBJ1-5; D: TRBD1; size: .; DNA: TGTGCCAGCAGTTCGGACAGGGGAGGAAGGCAGCCCCAGCATTTT; CDR3: CASSSDRGGRQPQHF
V: TRBV4-2; J: TRBJ1-2; D: TRBD1; size: .; DNA: TGTGCCAGCAGCCAAGTGACAGGGACGAGTACGGTTGGCTACACCTTC; CDR3: CASSQVTGTSTVGYTF
V: TRBV5-6; J: TRBJ2-7; D: TRBD1; size: .; DNA: TGTGCCAGCAGCTTATTTAGGACAGGGTACTCCTACGAGCAGTACTTC; CDR3: CASSLFRTGYSYEQYF
V: TRBV9; J: TRBJ1-2; D: .; size: .; DNA: TGTGCCAGCAGCGTAGCGTCGAACTATGGCTACACCTTC; CDR3: CASSVASNYGYTF
V: TRBV4-2; J: TRBJ2-5; D: .; size: once; DNA: TGTGCCAGCAGCCGGATCGGCGCAGGGAAGACCCAGTACTTC; CDR3: CASSRIGAGKTQYF
V: TRBV7-2; J: TRBJ2-7; D: TRBD2; size: once; DNA: TGTGCCAGCAGCTTAGAAGGGCGTTCACTAGCGCACGAGCAGTACTTC; CDR3: CASSLEGRSLAHEQYF
V: TRBV6-1; J: TRBJ2-7; D: .; size: many; DNA: TGTGCCAGCAGTGAACAGGGTTACGAGCAGTACTTC; CDR3: CASSEQGYEQYF
V: TRBV5-8; J: TRBJ2-1; D: TRBD2; size: once; DNA: TGTGCCAGCAGCTCGGGACTAGCGATCAATGAGCAGTTCTTC; CDR3: CASSSGLAINEQFF
V: TRBV2; J: TRBJ1-5; D: TRBD1; size: few; DNA: TGTGCCAGCAGTGAAATGGGACAGGGCGTCCAGCCCCAGCATTTT; CDR3: CASSEMGQGVQPQHF
V: TRBV9; J: TRBJ2-5; D: .; size: once; DNA: TGTGCCAGCAGCGCTAGACCGGGGGACCAAGAGACCCAGTACTTC; CDR3: CASSARPGDQETQYF
V: TRBV19; J: TRBJ1-5; D: .; size: .; DNA: TGTGCCAGTAGTACGGAAGGGGTGGCTGGGGCTGGTAAGCCCCAGCATTTT; CDR3: CASSTEGVAGAGKPQHF
V: TRBV29-1; J: TRBJ2-7; D: .; size: .; DNA: TGCAGCGTTACGCGGGGGCCCTACGAGCAGTACTTC; CDR3: CSVTRGPYEQYF
V: TRBV2; J: TRBJ1-5; D: TRBD1; size: .; DNA: TGTGCCAGCAGTGGGGGGACAGACAATCAGCCCCAGCATTTT; CDR3: CASSGGTDNQPQHF
V: TRBV7-9; J: TRBJ1-2; D: .; size: few; DNA: TGTGCCAGCAGCTTAGGACAGGAGAGGGGCTACACCTTC; CDR3: CASSLGQERGYTF
V: TRBV15; J: TRBJ1-3; D: .; size: once; DNA: TGTGCCACCAGCAGTCAAGGGGGACGTGGAAACACCATATATTTT; CDR3: CATSSQGGRGNTIYF
V: TRBV5-6; J: TRBJ1-1; D: .; size: .; DNA: TGTGCCAGCAGGTGGGGAGGCCCCGACACTGAAGCTTTCTTT; CDR3: CASRWGGPDTEAFF
V: TRBV12-5; J: TRBJ1-2; D: .; size: .; DNA: TGTGCTAGTGCCCCCTCCCAACTTGGGGCCTATGGCTACACCTTC; CDR3: CASAPSQLGAYGYTF
V: TRBV27; J: TRBJ1-2; D: TRBD1; size: .; DNA: TGTGCCAGCAGTGGACAGGGTATAGACGGCTACACCTTC; CDR3: CASSGQGIDGYTF
V: TRBV5-8; J: TRBJ1-5; D: .; size: .; DNA: TGTGCCAGCAGCCCGATCTATAGCAATCAGCCCCAGCATTTT; CDR3: CASSPIYSNQPQHF
V: TRBV2; J: TRBJ2-1; D: .; size: .; DNA: TGTGCCAGCGGAGGGTTTGGTATGTACAATGAGCAGTTCTTC; CDR3: CASGGFGMYNEQFF